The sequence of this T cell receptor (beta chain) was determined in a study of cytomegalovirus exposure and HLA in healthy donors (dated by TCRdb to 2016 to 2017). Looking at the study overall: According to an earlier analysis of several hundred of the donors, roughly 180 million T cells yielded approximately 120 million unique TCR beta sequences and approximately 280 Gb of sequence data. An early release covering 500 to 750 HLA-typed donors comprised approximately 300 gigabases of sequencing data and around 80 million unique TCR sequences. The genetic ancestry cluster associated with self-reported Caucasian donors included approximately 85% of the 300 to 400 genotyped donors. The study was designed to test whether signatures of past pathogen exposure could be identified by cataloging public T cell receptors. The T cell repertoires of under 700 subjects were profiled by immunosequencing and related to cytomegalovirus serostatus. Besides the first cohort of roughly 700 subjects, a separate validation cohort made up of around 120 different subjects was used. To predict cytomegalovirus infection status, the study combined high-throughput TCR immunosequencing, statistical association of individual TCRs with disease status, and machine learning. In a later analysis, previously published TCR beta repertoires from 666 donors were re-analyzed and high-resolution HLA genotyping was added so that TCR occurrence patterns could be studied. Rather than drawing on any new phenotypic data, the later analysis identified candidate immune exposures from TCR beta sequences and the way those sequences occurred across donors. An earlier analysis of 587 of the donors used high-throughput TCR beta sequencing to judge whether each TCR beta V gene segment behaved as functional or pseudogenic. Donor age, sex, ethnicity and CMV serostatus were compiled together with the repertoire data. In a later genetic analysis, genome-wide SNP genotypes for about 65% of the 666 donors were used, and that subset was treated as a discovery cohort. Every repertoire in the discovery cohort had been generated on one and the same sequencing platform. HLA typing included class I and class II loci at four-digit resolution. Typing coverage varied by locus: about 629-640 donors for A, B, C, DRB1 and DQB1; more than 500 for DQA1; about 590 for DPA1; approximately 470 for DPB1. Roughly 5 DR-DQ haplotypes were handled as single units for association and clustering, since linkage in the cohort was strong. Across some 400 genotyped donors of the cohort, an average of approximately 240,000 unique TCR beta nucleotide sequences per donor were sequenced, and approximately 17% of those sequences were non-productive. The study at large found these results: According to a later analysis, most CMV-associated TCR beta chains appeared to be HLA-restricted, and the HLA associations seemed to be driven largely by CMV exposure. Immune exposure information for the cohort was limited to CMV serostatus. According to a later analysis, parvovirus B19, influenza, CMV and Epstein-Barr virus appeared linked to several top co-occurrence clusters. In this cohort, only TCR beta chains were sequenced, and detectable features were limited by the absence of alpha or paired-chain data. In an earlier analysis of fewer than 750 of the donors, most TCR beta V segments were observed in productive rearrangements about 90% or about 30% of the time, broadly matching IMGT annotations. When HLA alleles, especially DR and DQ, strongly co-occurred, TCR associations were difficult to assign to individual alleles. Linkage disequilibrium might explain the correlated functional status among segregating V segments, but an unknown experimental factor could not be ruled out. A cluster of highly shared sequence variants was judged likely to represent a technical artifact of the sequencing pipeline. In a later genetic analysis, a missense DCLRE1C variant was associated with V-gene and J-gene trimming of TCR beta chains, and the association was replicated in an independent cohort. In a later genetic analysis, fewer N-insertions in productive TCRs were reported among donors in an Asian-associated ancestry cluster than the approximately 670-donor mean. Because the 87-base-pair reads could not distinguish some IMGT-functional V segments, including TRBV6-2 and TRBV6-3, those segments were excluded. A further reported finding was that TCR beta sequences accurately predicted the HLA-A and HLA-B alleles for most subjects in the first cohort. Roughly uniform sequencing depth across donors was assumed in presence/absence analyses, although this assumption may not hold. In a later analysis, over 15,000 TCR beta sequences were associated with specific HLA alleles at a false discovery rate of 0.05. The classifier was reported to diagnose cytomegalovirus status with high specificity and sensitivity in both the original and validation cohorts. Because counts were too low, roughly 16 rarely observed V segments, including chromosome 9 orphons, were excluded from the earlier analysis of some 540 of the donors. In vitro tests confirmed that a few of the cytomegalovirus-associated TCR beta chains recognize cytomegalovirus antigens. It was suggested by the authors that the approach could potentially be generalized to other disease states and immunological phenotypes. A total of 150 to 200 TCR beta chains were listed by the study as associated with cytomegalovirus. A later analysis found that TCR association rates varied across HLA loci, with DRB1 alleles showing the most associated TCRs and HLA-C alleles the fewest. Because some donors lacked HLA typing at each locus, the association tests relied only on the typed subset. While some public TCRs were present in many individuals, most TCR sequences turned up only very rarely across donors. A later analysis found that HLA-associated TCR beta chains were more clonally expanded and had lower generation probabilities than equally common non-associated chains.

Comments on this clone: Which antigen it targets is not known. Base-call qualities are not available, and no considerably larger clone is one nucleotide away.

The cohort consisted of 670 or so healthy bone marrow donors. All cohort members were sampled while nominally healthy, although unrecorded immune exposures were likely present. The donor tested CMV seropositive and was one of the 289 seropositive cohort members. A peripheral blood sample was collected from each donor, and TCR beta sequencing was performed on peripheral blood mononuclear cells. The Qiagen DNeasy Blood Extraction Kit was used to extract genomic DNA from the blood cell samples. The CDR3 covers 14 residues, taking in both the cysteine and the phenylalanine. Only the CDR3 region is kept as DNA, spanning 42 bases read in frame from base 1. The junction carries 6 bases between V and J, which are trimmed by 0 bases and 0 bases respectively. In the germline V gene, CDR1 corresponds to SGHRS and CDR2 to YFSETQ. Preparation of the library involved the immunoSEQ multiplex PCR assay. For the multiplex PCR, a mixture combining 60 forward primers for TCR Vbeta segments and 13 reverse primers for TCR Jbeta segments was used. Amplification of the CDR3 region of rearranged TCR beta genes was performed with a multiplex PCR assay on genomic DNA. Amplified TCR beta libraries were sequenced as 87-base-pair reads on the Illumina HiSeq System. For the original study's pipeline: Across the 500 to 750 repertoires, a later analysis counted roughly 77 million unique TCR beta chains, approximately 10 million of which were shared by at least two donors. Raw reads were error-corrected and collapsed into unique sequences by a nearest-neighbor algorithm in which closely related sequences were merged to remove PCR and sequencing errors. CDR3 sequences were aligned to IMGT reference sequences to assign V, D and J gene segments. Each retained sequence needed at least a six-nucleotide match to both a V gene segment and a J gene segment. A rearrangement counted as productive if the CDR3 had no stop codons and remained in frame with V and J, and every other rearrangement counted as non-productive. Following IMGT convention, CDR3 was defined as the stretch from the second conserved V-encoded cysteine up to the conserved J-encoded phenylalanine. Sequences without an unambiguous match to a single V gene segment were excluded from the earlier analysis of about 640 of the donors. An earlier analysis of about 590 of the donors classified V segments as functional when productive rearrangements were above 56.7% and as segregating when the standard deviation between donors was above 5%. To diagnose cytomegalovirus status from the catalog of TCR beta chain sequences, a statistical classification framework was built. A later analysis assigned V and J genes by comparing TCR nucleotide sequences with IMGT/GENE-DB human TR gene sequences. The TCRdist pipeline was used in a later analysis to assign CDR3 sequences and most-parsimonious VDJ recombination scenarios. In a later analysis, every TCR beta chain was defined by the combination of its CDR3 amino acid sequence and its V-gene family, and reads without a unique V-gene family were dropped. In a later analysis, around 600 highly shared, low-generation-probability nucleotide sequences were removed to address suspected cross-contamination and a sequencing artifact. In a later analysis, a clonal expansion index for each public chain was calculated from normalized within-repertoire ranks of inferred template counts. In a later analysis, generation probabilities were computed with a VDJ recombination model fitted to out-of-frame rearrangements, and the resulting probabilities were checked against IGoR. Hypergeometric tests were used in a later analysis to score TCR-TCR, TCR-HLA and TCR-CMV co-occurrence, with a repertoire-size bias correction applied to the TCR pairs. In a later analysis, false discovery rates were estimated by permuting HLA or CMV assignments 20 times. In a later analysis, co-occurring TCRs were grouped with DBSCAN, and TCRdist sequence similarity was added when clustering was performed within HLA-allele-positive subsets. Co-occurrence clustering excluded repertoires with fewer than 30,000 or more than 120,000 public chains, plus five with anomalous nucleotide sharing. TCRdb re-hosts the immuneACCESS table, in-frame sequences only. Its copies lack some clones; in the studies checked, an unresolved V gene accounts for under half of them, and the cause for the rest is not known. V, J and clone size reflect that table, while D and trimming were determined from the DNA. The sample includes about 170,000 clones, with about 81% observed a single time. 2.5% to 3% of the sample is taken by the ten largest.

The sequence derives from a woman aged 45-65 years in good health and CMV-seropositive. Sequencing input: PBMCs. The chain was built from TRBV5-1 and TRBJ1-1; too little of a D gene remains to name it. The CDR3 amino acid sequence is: CASSLEQLNTEAFF. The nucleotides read TGCGCCAGCAGCTTGGAACAGCTGAACACTGAAGCTTTCTTT. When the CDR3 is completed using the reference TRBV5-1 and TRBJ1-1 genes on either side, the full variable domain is KAGVTQTPRYLIKTRGQQVTLSCSPISGHRSVSWYQQTPGQGLQFLFEYFSETQRNKGNFPGRFSGRQFSNSRSEMNVSTLELGDSALYLCASSLEQLNTEAFFGQGTRLTVV.